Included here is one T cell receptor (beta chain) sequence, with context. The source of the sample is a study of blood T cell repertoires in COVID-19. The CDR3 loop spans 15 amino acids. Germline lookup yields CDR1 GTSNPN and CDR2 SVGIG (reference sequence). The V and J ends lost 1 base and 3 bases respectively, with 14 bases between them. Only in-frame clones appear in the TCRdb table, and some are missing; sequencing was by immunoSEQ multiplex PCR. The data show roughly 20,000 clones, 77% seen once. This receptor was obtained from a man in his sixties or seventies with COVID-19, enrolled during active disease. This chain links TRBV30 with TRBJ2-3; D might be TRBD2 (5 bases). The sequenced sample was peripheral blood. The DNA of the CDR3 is TGTGCCTGGAGTGGTTGGGGAGCGCTTACAGATACGCAGTATTTT. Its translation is CAWSGWGALTDTQYF. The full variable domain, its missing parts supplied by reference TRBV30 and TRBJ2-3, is SQTIHQWPATLVQPVGSPLSLECTVEGTSNPNLYWYRQAAGRGLQLLFYSVGIGQISSEVPQNLSASRPQDRQFILSSKKLLLSDSGFYLCAWSGWGALTDTQYFGPGTRLTVL.